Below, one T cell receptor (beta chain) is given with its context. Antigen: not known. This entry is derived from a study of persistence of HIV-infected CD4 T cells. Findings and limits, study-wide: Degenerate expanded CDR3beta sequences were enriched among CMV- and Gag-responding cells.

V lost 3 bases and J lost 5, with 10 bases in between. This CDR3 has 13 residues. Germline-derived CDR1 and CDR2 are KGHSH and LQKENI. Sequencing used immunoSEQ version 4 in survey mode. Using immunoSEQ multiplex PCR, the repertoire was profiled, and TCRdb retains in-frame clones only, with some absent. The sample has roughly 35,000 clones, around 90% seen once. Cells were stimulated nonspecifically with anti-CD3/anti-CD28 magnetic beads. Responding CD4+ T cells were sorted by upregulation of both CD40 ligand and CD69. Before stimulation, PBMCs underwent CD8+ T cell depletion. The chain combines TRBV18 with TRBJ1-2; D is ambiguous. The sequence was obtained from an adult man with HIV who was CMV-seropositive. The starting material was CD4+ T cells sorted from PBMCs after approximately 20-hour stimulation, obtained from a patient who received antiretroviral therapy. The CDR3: CASSPGQEYGYTF. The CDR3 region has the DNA TGTGCCAGCTCACCCGGGCAGGAATATGGCTACACCTTC. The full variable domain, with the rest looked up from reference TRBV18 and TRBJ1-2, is NAGVMQNPRHLVRRRGQEARLRCSPMKGHSHVYWYRQLPEEGLKFMVYLQKENIIDESGMPKERFSAEFPKEGPSILRIQQVVRGDSAAYFCASSPGQEYGYTFGSGTRLTVV.